A single sample is the source of the 25 T cell receptor beta chains below, sequenced in a study of CD8 T cells in ankylosing spondylitis. TCRdb re-called the 5' RACE reads with MiXCR, one entry per CDR3 protein. In the table there are roughly 490,000 distinct CDR3 sequences, 5.3% of which are singletons. Antigen specificity for these receptors is unknown. Overall study results and limits: Seven to nine highly homologous variants made up a TCR beta motif, and this motif appeared characteristic of ankylosing spondylitis blood.

The sample taken for sequencing was blood, either unsorted or a sorted T cell fraction (not recorded which). Receptors were obtained from a male donor with ankylosing spondylitis.

At least ten counts were recorded for this clonotype. The V gene is TRBV5-1, the J gene TRBJ2-4, with D unclear. Germline V gene data show CDR1 as SGHRS and CDR2 as YFSETQ. The CDR3 covers 13 residues. The ends were cut back, 2 bases at V and 1 base at J, with 4 bases in the middle. The CDR3 sequence: CASSFPAKNIQYF. The CDR3 DNA reads TGCGCCAGCAGCTTCCCTGCCAAAAACATTCAGTACTTC.

This clonotype was recorded a few times. The J gene is TRBJ1-1, the V gene TRBV27, with D uncertain. Trimming pared 4 bases from V and 1 base from J, leaving 13 bases between. Germline values: CDR1 MNHEY, CDR2 SMNVEV (reference sequence). CDR3 length: 15 residues. The CDR3, as DNA: TGTGCCAGCAGTTCCGAAGGCGCAGGGAACACTGAAGCTTTCTTT. It yields the protein CASSSEGAGNTEAFF.

This clonotype was recorded many times. CDR3 DNA sequence: TGCGCCAGCAGCTTGTCTTTTGCGGGGGAGCAGTACTTC. Encoded protein: CASSLSFAGEQYF. The chain recombines TRBV5-1 with TRBJ2-7; D perhaps matches TRBD2 (6 bases). The CDR3 extends over 13 amino acids. The germline V and J ends were trimmed by 1 base and 7 bases, with 12 bases remaining between them. CDR1 and CDR2 (germline): SGHRS, YFSETQ.

This clonotype was observed a handful of times. The chain joins TRBV6-6 to TRBJ1-1; D is ambiguous. V was clipped by 3 bases and J by 3 bases, with 8 bases between them. The CDR3 covers 13 residues. CDR1 MNHNY and CDR2 SVGAGI come from the germline V gene (reference sequence). The CDR3 region is CASSYGEDTEAFF. As DNA, the CDR3 is TGTGCCAGCAGTTATGGTGAGGACACTGAAGCTTTCTTT.

The chain recombines TRBV9 with TRBJ2-2, with TRBD1 matching over 7 bases. CDR1 is SGDLS and CDR2 is YYNGEE in the germline V gene. This CDR3 spans 17 amino acids. Unmatched junction bases numbered 10, after V lost 3 bases and J lost 2 bases. CDR3: CASSGNRDRLNTGELFF. CDR3 in DNA: TGTGCCAGCAGCGGAAACCGGGACAGACTTAACACCGGGGAGCTGTTTTTT.

This clonotype was counted many times. The CDR3 bases are TGTGCCAGCAGCTTACGGGGTTTCCCCTACGAGCAGTACTTC. Translating gives CASSLRGFPYEQYF. V usage is TRBV7-2 and J usage is TRBJ2-7; weak D call: TRBD2 (5 bases). Germline V gene sequence: CDR1 SGHTA, CDR2 FQGNSA. CDR3 size: 14 residues. Trimming shortened V by 2 bases and J by 2 bases, and 10 bases separated the two germline ends.

This clonotype has a handful of counts. J is TRBJ2-3 and V is TRBV7-8; 7 nucleotides align to TRBD1. J was trimmed by 5 bases and V by 4 bases; bases with no gene match: 12. Germline V lookup: CDR1 SGHVS, CDR2 FQNEAQ. The CDR3 has 16 residues. Written as DNA, the CDR3 is TGTGCCAGCAGCTCTTCTGGGGACAGAACGGGAGATACGCAGTATTTT. Translation gives CASSSSGDRTGDTQYF.

This chain joins TRBV21-1 and TRBJ2-6; the table's D call, TRBD2, has no DNA check behind it. TRBV21-1 is noted as a pseudogene. This CDR3 contains 18 residues. The CDR3 reads CASRAPGLAGAGANVLTF. CDR3 sequence (DNA): TGTGCCAGCAGGGCTCCGGGACTAGCGGGAGCTGGGGCCAACGTCCTGACTTTC.

This clonotype was observed many times. This chain uses TRBV10-3 with TRBJ1-2; TRBD1 aligns across 8 bases. The V gene end was trimmed by 6 bases and the J gene end by 6 bases; junction bases not matched to a gene: 18. Germline V gives CDR1 ENHRY, CDR2 SYGVKD. CDR3 size: 17 residues. CDR3 residues: CAIRAPILGQGENGYTF. The CDR3 region has the DNA TGTGCCATCAGGGCCCCGATACTCGGACAGGGAGAAAATGGCTACACCTTC.

This clonotype came up many times. The V call is TRBV10-3, the J call TRBJ2-2; a possible D gene is TRBD2 (6 bases). The CDR3 contains 13 residues. Germline V gene data show CDR1 as ENHRY and CDR2 as SYGVKD. The V gene lost 10 bases and the J gene lost 1 base, with 10 bases spanning the gap. CDR3 in amino acids: CATSRGNTGELFF. In DNA, the CDR3 is TGTGCCACCTCGCGGGGGAACACCGGGGAGCTGTTTTTT.

This clonotype occurred a few times. This chain connects TRBV20-1 to TRBJ2-5; D is undetermined. CDR1 and CDR2 from the germline V gene are DFQATT and SNEGSKA (reference sequence). CDR3 length: 15 amino acids. Trimming took 3 bases from V and 0 from J, leaving 14 bases between them. CDR3 residues: CSARPPGRYQETQYF. In DNA form, the CDR3 reads TGCAGTGCTAGGCCCCCAGGTCGGTACCAAGAGACCCAGTACTTC.

This clonotype was recorded many times. This chain uses TRBV4-3 with TRBJ2-2; no clear D gene. CDR3 length: 16 residues. V dropped 0 bases and J dropped 7 bases, with 15 bases sitting between them. CDR1 is LGHNA and CDR2 is YSLEER in the germline V gene. CDR3 nucleotide sequence: TGCGCCAGCAGCCAAGATCTCCCCCGTCGGATCGGGGAGCTGTTTTTT. It translates to CASSQDLPRRIGELFF.

This clonotype was detected many times. The chain combines TRBV7-2 with TRBJ2-2; unclear D gene. Germline-derived CDR1 and CDR2 are SGHTA and FQGNSA. The CDR3 is 17 amino acids. The ends were cut back, 5 bases at V and 5 bases at J, with 21 bases in the middle. CDR3 sequence reads: CASSLLGPPVLTGELFF. The CDR3 nucleotides are TGTGCCAGCAGCCTCCTTGGGCCCCCGGTATTGACCGGGGAGCTGTTTTTT.

The rearrangement links TRBV28 to TRBJ2-1, with 7 positions matching TRBD2. The CDR3 has 15 amino acids. Losses at the gene ends were 5 bases for V and 6 bases for J; bases not matched to a gene: 10. Germline values: CDR1 MDHEN, CDR2 SYDVKM. CDR3 amino acids: CASSRRVSGGNEQFF. Here the CDR3 DNA reads TGTGCCAGCAGTCGCAGGGTTTCGGGGGGCAATGAGCAGTTCTTC.

The V call is TRBV10-3, the J call TRBJ2-7, with TRBD1 matching over 10 bases. The CDR3 is 18 amino acids. With V trimmed by 2 bases and J by 3 bases, 13 bases remained unmatched. The germline CDR1 and CDR2 sequences are ENHRY and SYGVKD. This CDR3 reads CAISERFSGQGTHYEQYF. CDR3 in DNA: TGTGCCATCAGTGAGCGTTTCTCGGGACAGGGGACTCACTACGAGCAGTACTTC.

The table lists this clonotype with many counts. The chain is built from TRBV7-2 and TRBJ1-5; D is unresolved. The V end was cut by 2 bases, the J end by 6 bases, with 14 bases between. The CDR3 consists of 15 residues. From germline, CDR1 is SGHTA and CDR2 FQGNSA. CDR3 sequence: CASSLKGEGGQPQHF. DNA for the CDR3: TGTGCCAGCAGCTTAAAGGGCGAAGGAGGTCAGCCCCAGCATTTT. Full variable domain (remainder filled in from reference TRBV7-2 and TRBJ1-5): GAGVSQSPSNKVTEKGKDVELRCDPISGHTALYWYRQSLGQGLEFLIYFQGNSAPDKSGLPSDRFSAERTGGSVSTLTIQRTQQEDSAVYLCASSLKGEGGQPQHFGDGTRLSIL.

This sequence joins TRBV28 and TRBJ2-2, with D uncertain. The germline V gene encodes CDR1 MDHEN and CDR2 SYDVKM. The CDR3 has 16 residues. V was trimmed by 6 bases and J by 1 base, leaving 15 bases between them. In DNA form, the CDR3 reads TGTGCCAGCAGCGACGGAACCTCCATGAACACCGGGGAGCTGTTTTTT. Its protein product is CASSDGTSMNTGELFF.

This clonotype was counted ten times or more. The V and J genes are TRBV5-6 and TRBJ1-1, with 7 bases matching TRBD1. J lost 8 bases, V lost 1 base, and 5 bases had no gene match. Germline V gene data show CDR1 as SGHDT and CDR2 as YYEEEE. The CDR3 has 13 amino acids. The CDR3 DNA follows: TGTGCCAGCAGCTTGAGAGGGGGCGCAGAAGCTTTCTTT. This gives the protein CASSLRGGAEAFF.

This clonotype has a count of ten or more. The rearrangement links TRBV6-5 to TRBJ2-5, with D unclear. The CDR3 consists of 12 residues. The germline V gene has CDR1 MNHEY and CDR2 SVGAGI. V was pared by 7 bases and J by 1 base, with 7 bases between. CDR3 sequence reads: CASTLFQETQYF. CDR3 in DNA: TGTGCCAGCACCCTTTTCCAAGAGACCCAGTACTTC.

Ten or more counts support this clonotype. This chain joins TRBV20-1 and TRBJ2-1; 9 nucleotides align to TRBD2. Germline assignment: CDR1 DFQATT and CDR2 SNEGSKA (reference sequence). The length of the CDR3 is 15 residues. Germline trimming cut 3 bases from V and 6 bases from J; bases unmatched to any gene: 9. CDR3 sequence: CSARRREGRSNEQFF. The CDR3 DNA reads TGCAGTGCTAGGAGGCGGGAGGGCCGTTCCAATGAGCAGTTCTTC.

Ten or more counts support this clonotype. This chain connects TRBV18 to TRBJ2-5; D not certain. CDR3 length equals 12 residues. Germline V gives CDR1 KGHSH, CDR2 LQKENI. V was shortened by 8 bases and J by 0 bases, with 7 bases between the two germline ends. Written as DNA, the CDR3 is TGTGCCAGCGCGGAGTACCAAGAGACCCAGTACTTC. It is translated as CASAEYQETQYF. Full variable domain (outside the CDR3, taken from reference TRBV18 and TRBJ2-5): NAGVMQNPRHLVRRRGQEARLRCSPMKGHSHVYWYRQLPEEGLKFMVYLQKENIIDESGMPKERFSAEFPKEGPSILRIQQVVRGDSAAYFCASAEYQETQYFGPGTRLLVL.

This clonotype has at least ten counts. V usage is TRBV20-1 and J usage is TRBJ2-2, with D tentatively TRBD1 or TRBD2 (6 bases each). Between the trimmed V and J ends, which lost 6 bases and 5 bases, there was a span of 19 bases. CDR1 and CDR2 from the germline V gene are DFQATT and SNEGSKA (reference sequence). CDR3 size: 15 residues. The CDR3 region has the DNA TGCAGTGCCCCCCGGTCCCTAGGGGGGACCGGGGAGCTGTTTTTT. Amino acids: CSAPRSLGGTGELFF.

In this sample, this clonotype turned up many times. This chain connects TRBV2 to TRBJ2-3, with 9 nucleotides matching TRBD2. In germline, CDR1 is SNHLY, CDR2 FYNNEI. J lost 8 bases, V lost 4 bases, and 10 bases had no gene match. The CDR3 consists of 15 residues. CDR3 protein: CASSVLAGSGGTQYF. The CDR3 nucleotides are TGTGCCAGCAGTGTCCTAGCGGGGTCCGGGGGTACGCAGTATTTT.

V is TRBV20-1 and J is TRBJ1-5, with TRBD1 identical over 10 bases. CDR1 and CDR2 from the germline V gene are DFQATT and SNEGSKA (reference sequence). The length of the CDR3 is 14 residues. After removal of 6 bases from V and 7 bases from J, the junction contained 9 bases not matched to a gene. The chain's CDR3 is CSATGQGFEQPQHF. In DNA form, the CDR3 reads TGCAGTGCCACGGGACAGGGGTTTGAGCAGCCCCAGCATTTT.

The table lists this clonotype with many counts. The chain is built from TRBV6-2 or TRBV6-3 and TRBJ2-7; D is unresolved. The CDR3 extends over 15 amino acids. The V and J ends lost 5 bases and 3 bases respectively, with 17 bases between them. Germline values: CDR1 MNHEY, CDR2 SVGEGT. This CDR3 is CASSPIGPRVYEQYF. Here the CDR3 DNA reads TGTGCCAGCAGTCCCATTGGACCCCGGGTCTACGAGCAGTACTTC.